This T cell receptor (beta chain) comes out of a study of OX40 agonist ivuxolimab in advanced cancers. In the study overall: A male proportion of about 80% was recorded, with mean age about 60 years and range about 23 to 90.

Germline CDR1 reads MNHNS; CDR2 reads SASEGT. The CDR3 contains 15 residues. V lost 0 bases and J 4 bases, leaving 12 bases between the germline ends. Sequencing was performed with immunoSEQ multiplex PCR; in TCRdb, only in-frame clones are kept and a portion is missing. The sample gives approximately 62,000 clones, roughly 88% of which show up once; roughly 5% is in the top ten. At cycle 4 day 1, cycle 7 day 1, and baseline, blood was sampled. This clone is a singleton in its sample. The V gene is TRBV6-1, the J gene TRBJ1-2; perhaps TRBD1 as D (5 bases). The specimen comprised CD4+ or CD8+ T cells sorted from blood, sampled in a trial of the OX40 agonist ivuxolimab. The receptor comes from an adult with an advanced solid tumor such as melanoma, head and neck, liver or kidney cancer. The DNA of the CDR3 is TGTGCCAGCAGTGAAGCGCTGGGGGACCTCTATGGCTACACCTTC. Its protein is CASSEALGDLYGYTF.